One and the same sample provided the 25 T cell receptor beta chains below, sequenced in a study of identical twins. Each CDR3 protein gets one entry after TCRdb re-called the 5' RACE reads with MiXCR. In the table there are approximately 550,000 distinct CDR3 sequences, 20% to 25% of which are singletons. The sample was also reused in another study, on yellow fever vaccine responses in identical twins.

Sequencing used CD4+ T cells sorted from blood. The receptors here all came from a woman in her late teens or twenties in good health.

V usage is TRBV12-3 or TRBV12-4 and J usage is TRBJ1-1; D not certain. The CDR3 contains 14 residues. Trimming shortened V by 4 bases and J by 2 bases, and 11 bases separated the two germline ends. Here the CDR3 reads CASSSQNPNTEAFF. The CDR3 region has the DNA TGTGCCAGCAGTTCCCAAAACCCAAACACTGAAGCTTTCTTT.

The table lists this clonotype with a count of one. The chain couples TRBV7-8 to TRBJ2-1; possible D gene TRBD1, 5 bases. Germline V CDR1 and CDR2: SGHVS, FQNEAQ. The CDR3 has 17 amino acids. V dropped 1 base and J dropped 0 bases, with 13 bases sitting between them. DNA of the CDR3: TGTGCCAGCAGCTTAGAGGTTGGGGCGAGCTCCTACAATGAGCAGTTCTTC. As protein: CASSLEVGASSYNEQFF.

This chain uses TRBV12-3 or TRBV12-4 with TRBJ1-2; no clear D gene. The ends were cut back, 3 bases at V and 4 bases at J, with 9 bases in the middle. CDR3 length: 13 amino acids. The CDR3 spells CASSFSGVYGYTF. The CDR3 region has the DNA TGTGCCAGCAGTTTTTCGGGCGTCTATGGCTACACCTTC.

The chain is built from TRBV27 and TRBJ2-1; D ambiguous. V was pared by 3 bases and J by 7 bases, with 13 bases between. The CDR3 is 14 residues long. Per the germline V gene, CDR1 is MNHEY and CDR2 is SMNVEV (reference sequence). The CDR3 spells CASSFGLAWNEQFF. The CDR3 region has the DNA TGTGCCAGCAGTTTTGGTCTGGCGTGGAATGAGCAGTTCTTC.

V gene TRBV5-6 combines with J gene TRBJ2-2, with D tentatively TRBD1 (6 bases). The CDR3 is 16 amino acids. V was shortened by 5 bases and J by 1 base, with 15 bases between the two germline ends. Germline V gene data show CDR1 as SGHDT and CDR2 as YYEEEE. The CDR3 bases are TGTGCCAGCAGGGTCGTCCAGGGGCTGAACACCGGGGAGCTGTTTTTT. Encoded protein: CASRVVQGLNTGELFF.

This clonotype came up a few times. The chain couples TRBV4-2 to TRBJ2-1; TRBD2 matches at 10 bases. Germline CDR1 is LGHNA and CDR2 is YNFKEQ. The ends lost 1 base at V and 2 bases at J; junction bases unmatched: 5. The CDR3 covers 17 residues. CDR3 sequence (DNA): TGTGCCAGCAGCCAAGCCTCGAGCGGGGGGGCCTACAATGAGCAGTTCTTC. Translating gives CASSQASSGGAYNEQFF.

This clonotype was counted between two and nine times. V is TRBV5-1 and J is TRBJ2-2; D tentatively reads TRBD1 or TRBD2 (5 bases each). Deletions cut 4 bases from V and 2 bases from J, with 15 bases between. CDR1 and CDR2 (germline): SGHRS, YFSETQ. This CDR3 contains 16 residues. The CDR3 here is CASSLLGAENTGELFF. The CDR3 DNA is TGCGCCAGCAGCCTCCTCGGGGCCGAAAACACCGGGGAGCTGTTTTTT. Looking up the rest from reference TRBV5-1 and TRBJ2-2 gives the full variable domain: KAGVTQTPRYLIKTRGQQVTLSCSPISGHRSVSWYQQTPGQGLQFLFEYFSETQRNKGNFPGRFSGRQFSNSRSEMNVSTLELGDSALYLCASSLLGAENTGELFFGEGSRLTVL.

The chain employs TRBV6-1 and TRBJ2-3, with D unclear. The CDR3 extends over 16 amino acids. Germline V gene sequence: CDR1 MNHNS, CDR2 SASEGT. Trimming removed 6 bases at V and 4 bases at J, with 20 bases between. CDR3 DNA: TGTGCCAGCAGCCCAGTTGGATCTAGTTTACCAGATACGCAGTATTTT. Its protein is CASSPVGSSLPDTQYF.

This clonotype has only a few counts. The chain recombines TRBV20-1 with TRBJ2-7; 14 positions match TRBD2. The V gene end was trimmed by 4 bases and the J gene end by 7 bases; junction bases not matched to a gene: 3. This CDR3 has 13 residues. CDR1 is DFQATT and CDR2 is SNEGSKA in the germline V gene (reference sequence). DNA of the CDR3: TGCAGTGCTAAGGGACTAGCGGGAGAAGAGCAGTACTTC. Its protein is CSAKGLAGEEQYF.

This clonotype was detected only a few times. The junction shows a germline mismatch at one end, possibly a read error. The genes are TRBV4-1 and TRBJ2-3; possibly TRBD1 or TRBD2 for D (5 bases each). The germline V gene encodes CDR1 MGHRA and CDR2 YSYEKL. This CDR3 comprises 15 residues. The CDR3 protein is CASSEEGPSTDTQYF. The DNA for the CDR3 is TGCGCCAGCAGCGAAGAGGGACCTAGCACAGATACGCAGTATTTT.

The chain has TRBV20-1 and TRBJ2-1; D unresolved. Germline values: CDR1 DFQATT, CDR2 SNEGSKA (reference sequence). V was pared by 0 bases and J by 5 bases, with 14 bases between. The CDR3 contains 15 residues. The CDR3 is CSARDARWSNNEQFF. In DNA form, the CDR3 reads TGCAGTGCTAGAGATGCTCGCTGGTCCAACAATGAGCAGTTCTTC.

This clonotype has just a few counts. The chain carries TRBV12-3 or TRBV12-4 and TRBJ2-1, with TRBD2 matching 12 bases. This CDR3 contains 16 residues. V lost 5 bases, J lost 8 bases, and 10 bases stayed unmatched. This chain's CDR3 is CASSPKTSGGFDEQFF. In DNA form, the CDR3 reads TGTGCCAGCAGTCCAAAGACTAGCGGGGGTTTCGATGAGCAGTTCTTC.

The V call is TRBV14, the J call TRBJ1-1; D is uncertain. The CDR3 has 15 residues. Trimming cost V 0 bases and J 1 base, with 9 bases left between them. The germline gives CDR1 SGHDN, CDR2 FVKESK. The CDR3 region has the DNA TGTGCCAGCAGCCAAGATGCGGGAGGGAACACTGAAGCTTTCTTT. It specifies CASSQDAGGNTEAFF.

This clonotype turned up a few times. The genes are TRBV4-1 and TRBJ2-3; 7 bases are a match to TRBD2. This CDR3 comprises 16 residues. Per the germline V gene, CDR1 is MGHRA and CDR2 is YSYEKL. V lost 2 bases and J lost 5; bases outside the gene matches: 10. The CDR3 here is CASSQWGGREKDTQYF. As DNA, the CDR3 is TGCGCCAGCAGCCAATGGGGCGGGAGAGAGAAAGATACGCAGTATTTT.

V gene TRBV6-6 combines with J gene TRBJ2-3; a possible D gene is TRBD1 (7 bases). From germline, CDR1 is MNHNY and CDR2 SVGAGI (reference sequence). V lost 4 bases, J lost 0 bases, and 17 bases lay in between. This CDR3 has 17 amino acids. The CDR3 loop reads CASSLRLTGTSTDTQYF. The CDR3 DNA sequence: TGTGCCAGCAGTTTACGACTGACAGGGACTAGCACAGATACGCAGTATTTT.

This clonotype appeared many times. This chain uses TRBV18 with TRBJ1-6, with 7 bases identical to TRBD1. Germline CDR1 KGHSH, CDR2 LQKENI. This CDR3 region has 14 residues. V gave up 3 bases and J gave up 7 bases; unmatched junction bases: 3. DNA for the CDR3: TGTGCCAGCTCACCCGGGACAGCGAATTCACCCCTCCACTTT. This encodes CASSPGTANSPLHF.

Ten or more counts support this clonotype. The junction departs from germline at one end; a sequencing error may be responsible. CDR3 sequence (DNA): TGTGCCAGCAGCTTCTCTCAAGAGACCCAGTACTTC. Protein: CASSFSQETQYF. V and J are TRBV5-1 and TRBJ2-5; D call uncertain. The length of the CDR3 is 12 residues. In germline, CDR1 is SGHRS, CDR2 YFSETQ.

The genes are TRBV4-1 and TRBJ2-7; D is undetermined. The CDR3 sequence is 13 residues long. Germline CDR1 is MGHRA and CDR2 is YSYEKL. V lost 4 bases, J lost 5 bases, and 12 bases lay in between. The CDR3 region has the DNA TGCGCCAGCAGCCGCACTTCTGTGGACGAGCAGTACTTC. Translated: CASSRTSVDEQYF.

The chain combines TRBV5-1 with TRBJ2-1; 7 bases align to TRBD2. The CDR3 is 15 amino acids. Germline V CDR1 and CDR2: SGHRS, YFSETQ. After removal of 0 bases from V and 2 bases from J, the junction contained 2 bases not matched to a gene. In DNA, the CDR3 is TGCGCCAGCAGCTTGGGGGCGGGGGCCTACAATGAGCAGTTCTTC. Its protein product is CASSLGAGAYNEQFF.

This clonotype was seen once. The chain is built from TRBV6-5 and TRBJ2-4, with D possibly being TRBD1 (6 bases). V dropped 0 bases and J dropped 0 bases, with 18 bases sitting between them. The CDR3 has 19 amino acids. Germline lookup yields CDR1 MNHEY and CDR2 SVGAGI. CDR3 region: CASSYSAPGQSLAKNIQYF. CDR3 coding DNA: TGTGCCAGCAGTTACTCAGCCCCGGGACAATCTTTAGCCAAAAACATTCAGTACTTC.

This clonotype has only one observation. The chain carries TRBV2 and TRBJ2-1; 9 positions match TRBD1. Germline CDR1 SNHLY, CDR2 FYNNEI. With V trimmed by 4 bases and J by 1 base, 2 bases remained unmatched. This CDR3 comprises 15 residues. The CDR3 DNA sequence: TGTGCCAGCAGTGGGGACAGGGAGTCCTACAATGAGCAGTTCTTC. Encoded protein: CASSGDRESYNEQFF.

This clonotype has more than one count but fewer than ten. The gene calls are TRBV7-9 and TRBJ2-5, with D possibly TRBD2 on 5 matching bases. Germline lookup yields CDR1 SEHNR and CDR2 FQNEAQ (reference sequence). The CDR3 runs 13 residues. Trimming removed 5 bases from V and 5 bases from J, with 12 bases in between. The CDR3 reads CASSGGLWETQYF. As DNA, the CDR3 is TGTGCCAGCAGCGGAGGCTTGTGGGAGACCCAGTACTTC.

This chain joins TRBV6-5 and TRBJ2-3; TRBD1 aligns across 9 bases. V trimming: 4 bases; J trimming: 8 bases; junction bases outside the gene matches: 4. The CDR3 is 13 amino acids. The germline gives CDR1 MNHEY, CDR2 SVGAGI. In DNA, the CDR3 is TGTGCCAGCAGTTTTCAGGGACAGGGTACGCAGTATTTT. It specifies CASSFQGQGTQYF.

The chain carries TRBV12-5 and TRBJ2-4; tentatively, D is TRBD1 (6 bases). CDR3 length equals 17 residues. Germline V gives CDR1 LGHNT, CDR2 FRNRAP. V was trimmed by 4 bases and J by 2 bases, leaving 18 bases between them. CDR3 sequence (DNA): TGTGCTAGTGGTTACACTACAGGGCCCGGTACCAAAAACATTCAGTACTTC. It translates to CASGYTTGPGTKNIQYF.

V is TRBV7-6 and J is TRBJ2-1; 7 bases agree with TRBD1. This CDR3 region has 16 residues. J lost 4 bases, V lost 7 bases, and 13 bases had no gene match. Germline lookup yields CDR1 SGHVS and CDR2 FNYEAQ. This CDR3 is CASISAPGQLYNEQFF. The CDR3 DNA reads TGTGCCAGCATCTCAGCTCCGGGACAGCTTTACAATGAGCAGTTCTTC.